This is a list of T cell receptor beta chains from one sample in a study of blood T cell repertoires in COVID-19. Here immunoSEQ multiplex PCR was the method, and the copy in TCRdb shows in-frame clones only, minus some. The data contain over 65,000 clones, around nine tenths of them seen just once; the ten biggest clones take up 0.75% to 0.8%. The sample consisted of peripheral blood. The receptors here all came from a woman of 80 years or more with acute or convalescent COVID-19. Both conserved end residues are part of each CDR3.

>TRBJ1-3|TRBV3-1/TRBV3-2
CASSQGGDRVNTIYF
>TRBJ2-2|TRBV2
CASLTGPNTGELFF
>TRBJ2-3|TRBV7-2
CASSSRGGNRDTQYF
>TRBJ1-2|TRBV6-5
CASKDRGELNYGYTF
>TRBJ1-4|TRBV10-1
CANGTDDEKLFF
>TRBJ2-3|TRBV19
CASSIGTGLGTDTQYF
>TRBJ2-3|TRBV9
CASSVATMGGRALGTDTQYF
>TRBJ1-2|TRBV6-5
CASSRTRRNYGYTF
>TRBJ1-5|TRBV9
CASSQRGDNQPQHF
>TRBJ1-6|TRBV27
CASSFQPRGNSPLHF
>TRBJ1-5|TRBV10-3
CATSGTGEFQPQHF
>TRBJ1-4|TRBV18
CASSPPWVGDEKLFF
>TRBJ2-3|TRBV5-1
CASSLGQVTDTQYF
>TRBJ1-5|TRBV10-1
CASRPRGEEAHQPQHF
>TRBJ2-1|TRBV4-1
CASSQIGQDNNEQFF
>TRBJ1-1|TRBV19
CASSSRQGALTEAFF
>TRBJ1-5|TRBV10-3
CAISATAPGNQPQHF
>TRBJ2-2|TRBV5-4
CASSLSTSLTGELFF
>TRBJ2-2|TRBV10-3
CAISESTSGVTTGELFF
>TRBJ1-2|TRBV19
CASSTRQGLDYGYTF
>TRBJ2-5|TRBV7-8
CASSPRVLAGTSSETQYF
>TRBJ2-7|TRBV7-9
CASSLAGAYEQYF
>TRBJ2-3|TRBV7-3
CASSSPGGDTQYF
>TRBJ1-2|TRBV15
CATSRDLQGFDGYTF
>TRBJ2-1|TRBV6-1
CASSLAGGPGEQFF
>TRBJ2-1|TRBV19
CASSIRGTGPYNEQFF
>TRBJ1-4|TRBV18
CASSPLPPGDATNEKLFF
>TRBJ2-2|TRBV19
CASSTQGNTGELFF
>TRBJ2-1|TRBV4-1
CASSQGLAGAEYNEQFF
>TRBJ1-2|TRBV9
CASSVVPGYYTF
>TRBJ1-4|TRBV4-2
CASSQTGQGRATNEKLFF
>TRBJ1-2|TRBV19
CASSTFTGLGYGYTF
>TRBJ1-2|TRBV6-1
CASSEALAGTGNGYTF
>TRBJ2-3|TRBV7-9
CASSLEGTSTDTQYF
>TRBJ2-7|TRBV12-2
CASRLGETSGSSYEQYF
>TRBJ2-1|TRBV5-8
CASSPGTSGRTGGNEQFF
>TRBJ1-1|TRBV29-1
CSASQGARLMNTEAFF
>TRBJ2-7|TRBV5-1
CASSLVSGTGYYEQYF
>TRBJ2-4|TRBV3-1/TRBV3-2
CASSQGAEHPFKNIQYF
>TRBJ2-3|TRBV5-1
CASSLETPLLPTDTQYF
>TRBJ1-3|TRBV10-3
CATGPSGNTIYF
>TRBJ1-5|TRBV5-5
CASSLNSPNNQPQHF
>TRBJ2-1|TRBV5-5
CASSLSPSLQGGNEQFF
>TRBJ2-2|TRBV5-1
CASSYLSGSDPGELFF
>TRBJ2-2|TRBV9
CASSPRLAGVSGELFF
>TRBJ2-7|TRBV7-2
CASSLVIGLGASEQYF